This T cell receptor (beta chain) was sequenced for a study of cytomegalovirus exposure and HLA in healthy donors. The V and J ends lost 5 bases and 4 bases, in that order; junction bases with no gene match: 9. The germline V gene encodes CDR1 SGHTA and CDR2 FQGNSA. The CDR3 sequence is 17 residues long. The PCR used 60 Vbeta and 13 Jbeta primers. The data were produced by immunoSEQ multiplex PCR, yet TCRdb's version contains in-frame clones alone and is incomplete. This sample contains 80,000 to 100,000 clones. The specimen sequenced was PBMCs. The rearrangement uses TRBV7-2 and TRBJ2-7, with 15 bases aligning to TRBD2. This receptor was identified in a woman aged 25 to 45 in good health and CMV-seronegative. The CDR3 reads CASSANGLAGGQYEQYF. In DNA, the CDR3 is TGTGCCAGCAGCGCTAATGGACTAGCGGGAGGGCAGTACGAGCAGTACTTC.